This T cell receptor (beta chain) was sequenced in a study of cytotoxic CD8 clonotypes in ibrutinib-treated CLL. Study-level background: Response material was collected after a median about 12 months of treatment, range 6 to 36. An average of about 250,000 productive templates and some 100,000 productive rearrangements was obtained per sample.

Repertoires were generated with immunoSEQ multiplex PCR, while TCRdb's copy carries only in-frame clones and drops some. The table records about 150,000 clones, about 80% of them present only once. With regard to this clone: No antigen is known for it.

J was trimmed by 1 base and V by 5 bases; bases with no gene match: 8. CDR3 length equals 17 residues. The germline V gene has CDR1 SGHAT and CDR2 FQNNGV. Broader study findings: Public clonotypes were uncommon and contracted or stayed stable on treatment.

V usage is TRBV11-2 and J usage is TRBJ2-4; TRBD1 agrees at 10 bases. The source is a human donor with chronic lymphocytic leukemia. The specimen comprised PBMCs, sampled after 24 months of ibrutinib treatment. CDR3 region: CASSRDRGLGAKNIQYF. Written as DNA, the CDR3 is TGTGCCAGCAGCCGAGACAGGGGGCTTGGGGCCAAAAACATTCAGTACTTC.